This T cell receptor (beta chain) is from a study of cytomegalovirus exposure and HLA in healthy donors. The study ran its PCR with 60 Vbeta and 13 Jbeta primers. Using immunoSEQ multiplex PCR, the repertoire was profiled, and TCRdb retains in-frame clones only, with some absent. The sample has fewer than 200,000 clones; 81% are singletons. J lost 3 bases, V lost 2 bases, and 12 bases had no gene match. The CDR3 is 17 residues long. Germline values: CDR1 MDHEN, CDR2 SYDVKM. Sample: PBMCs. The source of this sequence is a woman between 25 and 40 years old in good health and CMV-seronegative. The chain couples TRBV28 to TRBJ2-7; 8 bases fit TRBD1. The CDR3 reads CASSLGFGGQVDYEQYF. DNA of the CDR3: TGTGCCAGCAGTTTAGGTTTTGGGGGACAGGTCGACTACGAGCAGTACTTC.